The 24 T cell receptor beta chains below all came from one sample that was sequenced in a study of Graves' ophthalmopathy and Graves' hyperthyroidism. RNA transcripts served as template for amplifying TCR beta CDR3 sequences. First-round RT-PCR used HTBI primers; second-round multiplex PCR followed. One entry per CDR3 protein results from TCRdb running MiXCR on the multiplex PCR reads. The sample has about 740,000 distinct CDR3 sequences, roughly two fifths seen once; the top ten hold 35% to 55%. The sequenced sample was peripheral blood. The receptors come from an adult man with Graves' ophthalmopathy.

On this clonotype itself: This could be a read error, since a much larger clone is one nucleotide away. The rearrangement joins TRBV20-1 to TRBJ1-2; 9 bases match TRBD1. The CDR3 extends over 13 amino acids. Germline CDR1 reads DFQATT; CDR2 reads SNEGSKA (reference sequence). The trim removed 5 bases at V and 3 bases at J, leaving 4 bases unmatched. CDR3 sequence: CSAARQGDYGYTF. As DNA, the CDR3 is TGCAGTGCTGCGAGACAGGGGGACTATGGCTACACCTTC.

This clonotype was observed a few times. The V and J genes are TRBV7-9 and TRBJ2-7, with D uncertain. Germline CDR1 SEHNR, CDR2 FQNEAQ (reference sequence). V lost 2 bases and J lost 7, with 6 bases in between. The CDR3 extends over 11 amino acids. In DNA, the CDR3 is TGTGCCAGCAGCTTAATCCGGGAGCAGTACTTC. Protein product: CASSLIREQYF.

This clonotype has only a few counts. One junction end disagrees with the germline gene, perhaps due to a read error. The rearrangement joins TRBV2 to TRBJ2-7; D call uncertain. From germline, CDR1 is SNHLY and CDR2 FYNNEI. This CDR3 is built from 14 residues. CDR3 in DNA: TGTGCCAGTAGTGATTTACCCCCCTCCCACGAGCAGTACTTC. Translated, it gives CASSDLPPSHEQYF.

This clonotype has only a few counts. The V gene is TRBV12-3 or TRBV12-4, the J gene TRBJ1-6; possibly TRBD1 for D (5 bases). The CDR3 contains 16 residues. V dropped 4 bases and J dropped 12 bases, with 22 bases sitting between them. This CDR3 is CASSYTPGTEKVPLHF. The CDR3 DNA sequence: TGTGCCAGCAGTTACACCCCCGGGACGGAAAAAGTACCCCTCCACTTT.

This clonotype has a count of ten or more. The rearrangement joins TRBV25-1 to TRBJ1-1; possibly TRBD1 for D (6 bases). The CDR3 has 12 residues. V was cut by 6 bases and J by 11 bases, with 16 bases left in between. The germline V gene has CDR1 MGHDK and CDR2 SYGVNS. The CDR3 DNA follows: TGTGCCAGCAGCCCTTTTAAGGGGGGCGCTTTCTTT. Translated, it gives CASSPFKGGAFF.

The chain recombines TRBV10-3 with TRBJ2-7, with 9 bases lining up with TRBD2. CDR1 ENHRY and CDR2 SYGVKD come from the germline V gene. This CDR3 contains 15 residues. J gave up 3 bases and V 10 bases, and 13 bases lay outside the gene matches. As DNA, the CDR3 is TGTGCCAGCAGCCAACCGGGACTAGCAAACTACGAGCAGTACTTC. The encoded protein is CASSQPGLANYEQYF.

The gene calls are TRBV14 and TRBJ1-2; TRBD1 agrees at 9 bases. Germline CDR1 SGHDN, CDR2 FVKESK. V shed 5 bases and J 5 bases; nucleotides not matched to a gene: 6. The CDR3 has 14 residues. This CDR3 reads CASSWGQGPYGYTF. CDR3 nucleotide sequence: TGTGCCAGCAGCTGGGGACAGGGACCATATGGCTACACCTTC.

Note on this clonotype: One end of the junction does not line up with germline, which may come from a read error. The rearrangement links TRBV24-1 to TRBJ1-5, with a tentative D call TRBD1 (5 bases). The CDR3 is 14 residues long. In germline, CDR1 is KGHDR, CDR2 SFDVKD. In nucleotides, the CDR3 is TGTGCCAGCAGTGGCAGGGTTTTCAATCAGCCCCAGCATTTT. It translates to CASSGRVFNQPQHF.

In its sample, this clonotype was seen a few times. This chain joins TRBV12-3 or TRBV12-4 and TRBJ2-7; the match to TRBD1 covers 7 bases. The CDR3 extends over 14 amino acids. Trimming took 5 bases from V and 5 from J; bases not matched to a gene: 9. CDR3 region: CASSLLTGFHEQYF. DNA for the CDR3: TGTGCCAGCAGTCTCTTGACAGGGTTCCACGAGCAGTACTTC.

The chain recombines TRBV4-1 with TRBJ1-2; 10 nucleotides match TRBD1. CDR3 size: 15 residues. CDR1 is MGHRA, CDR2 YSYEKL, per germline. Trimming removed 5 bases from V and 8 bases from J; junction bases left unmatched: 11. CDR3 residues: CASSGGSGQGQGYTF. CDR3 DNA sequence: TGCGCCAGCAGCGGGGGGTCGGGACAGGGGCAGGGCTACACCTTC.

The chain has TRBV10-3 and TRBJ2-1; no clear D gene. With 5 bases removed from V and 1 base from J, the gap between germline ends came to 9 bases. Germline assignment: CDR1 ENHRY and CDR2 SYGVKD. The CDR3 consists of 14 residues. CDR3: CAISKTESYNEQFF. The CDR3 nucleotides read TGTGCCATCAGTAAGACGGAATCCTACAATGAGCAGTTCTTC.

Many counts were recorded for this clonotype. V and J are TRBV2 and TRBJ1-1; D is uncertain. Germline CDR1 and CDR2: SNHLY and FYNNEI. V lost 2 bases and J lost 2, with 9 bases in between. The CDR3 runs to 14 residues. The CDR3 nucleotides are TGTGCCAGCAGTGAAATGCGAAGAAACACTGAAGCTTTCTTT. Translating it yields CASSEMRRNTEAFF.

This clonotype was recorded many times. This chain links TRBV5-1 with TRBJ2-6; tentative D call: TRBD1 (5 bases). This CDR3 has 19 amino acids. Germline V gene data show CDR1 as SGHRS and CDR2 as YFSETQ. Trimming shortened V by 0 bases and J by 0 bases, and 16 bases separated the two germline ends. DNA for the CDR3: TGCGCCAGCAGCTTGGCCGGCAGGGTGTCGAGCTCTGGGGCCAACGTCCTGACTTTC. Translated: CASSLAGRVSSSGANVLTF.

In the case of this clonotype: A read error may account for a junction end that differs from germline. The chain is built from TRBV10-1 and TRBJ2-7; D not resolved. CDR1 WNHNN and CDR2 SYGVQD come from the germline V gene (reference sequence). The length of the CDR3 is 13 residues. The CDR3 spells CASSRQLAYEQYF. CDR3 in DNA: TGTGCCAGCAGCAGGCAGCTCGCCTACGAGCAGTACTTC.

This clonotype has just a few counts. This chain joins TRBV12-3 or TRBV12-4 and TRBJ1-5; D unclear. This CDR3 is built from 14 residues. V lost 6 bases to trimming and J lost 9 bases, with 18 bases between them. The CDR3 coding sequence is TGTGCCAGCAGCACCCTCCGGGCTCCATGGCCCCAGCATTTT. Residues: CASSTLRAPWPQHF.

The chain employs TRBV7-3 and TRBJ2-5; the match to TRBD2 covers 7 bases. V trimming: 6 bases; J trimming: 5 bases; junction bases outside the gene matches: 9. Germline CDR1 SGHTA, CDR2 FQGTGA. CDR3 length: 14 residues. The CDR3 protein is CASRRTSLAETQYF. The CDR3 DNA reads TGTGCCAGCAGACGGACTAGTCTCGCGGAGACCCAGTACTTC.

This clonotype was observed many times. This rearrangement joins TRBV2 to TRBJ1-1; 8 bases map to TRBD1. The length of the CDR3 is 14 residues. Trimming cost V 9 bases and J 0 bases; bases outside gene matches: 6. Germline lookup yields CDR1 SNHLY and CDR2 FYNNEI. The CDR3 here is CARVRTGMNTEAFF. The CDR3 DNA reads TGTGCCAGAGTTCGGACAGGGATGAACACTGAAGCTTTCTTT.

This clonotype was found many times. CDR3 amino acids: CASSQQATNEKLFF. DNA for the CDR3: TGTGCCAGTAGTCAACAGGCAACTAATGAAAAACTGTTTTTT. V usage is TRBV19 and J usage is TRBJ1-4; TRBD1 might be the D (5 bases). CDR3 length equals 14 residues. CDR1 is LNHDA, CDR2 SQIVND, per germline (reference sequence). V lost 5 bases and J lost 0, with 7 bases in between. Variable domain in full (rest from reference TRBV19 and TRBJ1-4): DGGITQSPKYLFRKEGQNVTLSCEQNLNHDAMYWYRQDPGQGLRLIYYSQIVNDFQKGDIAEGYSVSREKKESFPLTVTSAQKNPTAFYLCASSQQATNEKLFFGSGTQLSVL.

In its sample, this clonotype was seen a few times. The genes are TRBV2 and TRBJ1-4; tentatively, D is TRBD1 (6 bases). This CDR3 spans 14 amino acids. Trimming removed 6 bases at V and 3 bases at J, with 11 bases between. Germline-derived CDR1 and CDR2 are SNHLY and FYNNEI. DNA of the CDR3: TGTGCCAGCAGAGGAGGGGGACCTAATGAAAAACTGTTTTTT. It encodes CASRGGGPNEKLFF.

The chain combines TRBV5-1 with TRBJ2-2; D call uncertain. The germline gives CDR1 SGHRS, CDR2 YFSETQ. The length of the CDR3 is 15 residues. V was clipped by 4 bases and J by 5 bases, with 15 bases between them. CDR3 amino acids: CASSVDPLTTGELFF. The CDR3 nucleotides read TGCGCCAGCAGCGTAGACCCCCTGACAACCGGGGAGCTGTTTTTT.

This clonotype was detected ten times or more. The chain employs TRBV29-1 and TRBJ2-5, with D unresolved. Germline V lookup: CDR1 SQVTM, CDR2 ANQGSEA. V was clipped by 4 bases and J by 1 base, with 7 bases between them. The CDR3 sequence is 12 residues long. CDR3 region: CSVGGFQETQYF. In nucleotides, the CDR3 is TGCAGCGTTGGGGGATTCCAAGAGACCCAGTACTTC.

The chain carries TRBV20-1 and TRBJ2-5; TRBD2 matches at 13 bases. This CDR3 is built from 14 residues. Germline loops: CDR1 DFQATT, CDR2 SNEGSKA (reference sequence). Trimming took 5 bases from V and 4 from J; bases not matched to a gene: 4. The CDR3 sequence: CSAWTSGRGETQYF. CDR3 nucleotides: TGCAGTGCTTGGACTAGCGGGAGAGGAGAGACCCAGTACTTC.

This sequence joins TRBV20-1 and TRBJ1-2; possible D gene TRBD1, 5 bases. This CDR3 spans 14 amino acids. The germline V and J ends were trimmed by 0 bases and 10 bases, with 18 bases remaining between them. CDR1 and CDR2 from the germline V gene are DFQATT and SNEGSKA (reference sequence). CDR3 loop: CSARDTGVSSPYTF. The CDR3 DNA reads TGCAGTGCTAGAGATACGGGGGTTTCCTCTCCCTACACCTTC.

This clonotype was picked up many times. The J gene is TRBJ2-5, the V gene TRBV7-9; D is uncertain. This CDR3 comprises 13 residues. Germline values: CDR1 SEHNR, CDR2 FQNEAQ (reference sequence). V shed 5 bases and J shed 5 bases, with 12 bases lying between them. CDR3: CASSPGSKETQYF. The CDR3 nucleotides read TGTGCCAGCAGCCCCGGGTCCAAGGAGACCCAGTACTTC. The full variable domain, with the rest looked up from reference TRBV7-9 and TRBJ2-5, is DTGVSQNPRHKITKRGQNVTFRCDPISEHNRLYWYRQTLGQGPEFLTYFQNEAQLEKSRLLSDRFSAERPKGSFSTLEIQRTEQGDSAMYLCASSPGSKETQYFGPGTRLLVL.